This TCR beta chain was observed in a study of CD8 T cells in ankylosing spondylitis. Study outcomes and limitations: A motif of 8 or 9 highly homologous TCR beta variants was seen as apparently characteristic of ankylosing spondylitis blood. The authors reported significant enrichment of disease-linked clones in matched ankylosing spondylitis synovial fluid. Relatively rare in peripheral blood, disease-linked clones were also CD8+.

Using quantitative 5'-RACE with molecular barcodes, the authors made TCR beta libraries. One entry per CDR3 protein results from TCRdb running MiXCR on the 5' RACE reads. Of fewer than 250,000 distinct CDR3 sequences listed, around 32% are singletons. The CDR3 totals 14 residues. After removal of 8 bases from V and 2 bases from J, the junction contained 5 bases not matched to a gene. Germline assignment: CDR1 ENHRY and CDR2 SYGVKD. This clonotype was found a few times. Its matching antigen is unknown. The sequenced material came from blood, either unsorted or a sorted T cell fraction (not recorded which). This rearrangement joins TRBV10-3 to TRBJ2-3; 9 bases line up with TRBD1. This clonotype was obtained from a male donor with ankylosing spondylitis or in good health (not recorded which). In nucleotides, the CDR3 is TGTGCCATCCGCCGGGACAGGGACACAGATACGCAGTATTTT. This translates into CAIRRDRDTDTQYF.